A single sample gave rise to the 20 T cell receptor beta chains below, sequenced in a study of T cell responses to AZD1222 COVID-19 vaccine. Data came from immunoSEQ multiplex PCR; TCRdb stores just in-frame clones and leaves some out. The sample carries roughly 200,000 clones, just over 85% recorded once. The sequencing here drew on peripheral blood, taken on day 0 of AZD1222 vaccination. These receptors all come from an adult in good health.

The gene calls are TRBV30 and TRBJ1-6; 8 bases align to TRBD1. Germline CDR1 reads GTSNPN; CDR2 reads SVGIG (reference sequence). V was clipped by 2 bases and J by 6 bases; unmatched bases: 3. The CDR3 sequence is 14 residues long. DNA for the CDR3: TGTGCCTGGAGTTCGGGACAGGTTAATTCACCCCTCCACTTT. Protein product: CAWSSGQVNSPLHF.

This clone has only one observation. This chain connects TRBV3-1 (or the pseudogene TRBV3-2) to TRBJ2-5; 9 bases match TRBD1. The CDR3 length is 14 residues. Unmatched junction bases numbered 8, after V lost 5 bases and J lost 7 bases. Germline V gene sequence: CDR1 LGHDT, CDR2 YNNKEL (reference sequence). CDR3 protein: CASSETGGKGTQYF. In DNA, the CDR3 is TGTGCCAGCAGCGAGACAGGGGGAAAGGGGACCCAGTACTTC.

The V call is TRBV9, the J call TRBJ1-6, with unresolved D. The germline V gene encodes CDR1 SGDLS and CDR2 YYNGEE. Trimming took 0 bases from V and 8 from J, leaving 9 bases between them. The CDR3 contains 14 residues. The CDR3 region is CASSVGVGDSPLHF. DNA for the CDR3: TGTGCCAGCAGCGTAGGGGTAGGCGATTCACCCCTCCACTTT.

The chain is built from TRBV7-9 and TRBJ1-2; D is unclear. Germline V gene lookup returns CDR1 SEHNR and CDR2 FQNEAQ (reference sequence). The V and J ends lost 4 bases and 0 bases respectively, with 9 bases between them. This CDR3 contains 14 residues. CDR3 residues: CASSYLSANYGYTF. The CDR3 DNA is TGTGCCAGCAGCTACCTGAGCGCTAACTATGGCTACACCTTC.

Only one count was recorded for this clone. V gene TRBV2 combines with J gene TRBJ1-6, with a weak D call TRBD1 (5 bases). The V end lost 3 bases, the J end lost 7 bases, and 10 bases lay between the germline ends. CDR3 length equals 14 residues. Germline loops: CDR1 SNHLY, CDR2 FYNNEI. This CDR3 reads CASSEGGVNSPLHF. CDR3 in DNA: TGTGCCAGCAGTGAGGGGGGTGTAAATTCACCCCTCCACTTT.

The chain recombines TRBV7-9 with TRBJ1-4; D unresolved. Germline CDR1 reads SEHNR; CDR2 reads FQNEAQ (reference sequence). CDR3 length equals 12 residues. Trimming cost V 5 bases and J 4 bases, with 5 bases left between them. The chain's CDR3 is CASSPHNEKLFF. The DNA for the CDR3 is TGTGCCAGCAGCCCCCATAATGAAAAACTGTTTTTT.

This chain joins TRBV27 and TRBJ1-2; 8 bases agree with TRBD1. The ends lost 6 bases at V and 2 bases at J; junction bases unmatched: 8. CDR1 and CDR2 (germline): MNHEY, SMNVEV (reference sequence). This CDR3 region has 15 residues. Here the CDR3 DNA reads TGTGCCAGCAGCCTTGGAAACAGGGGGAACTATGGCTACACCTTC. Its protein product is CASSLGNRGNYGYTF.

This clone was seen only once. The chain employs TRBV20-1 and TRBJ1-2; unclear D gene. Germline V CDR1 and CDR2: DFQATT, SNEGSKA (reference sequence). Trimming stripped 6 bases from V and 8 bases from J, with 13 bases between. This CDR3 comprises 11 residues. The CDR3 DNA is TGCAGTGCGCACCTGGTCGAGGGCTACACCTTC. This gives the protein CSAHLVEGYTF.

This clone is a singleton in its sample. The V call is TRBV5-5, the J call TRBJ1-4; tentatively, D is TRBD1 (5 bases). CDR3 length equals 17 residues. V shed 4 bases and J shed 0 bases, with 16 bases lying between them. Germline lookup yields CDR1 SGHKS and CDR2 YYEKEE (reference sequence). The CDR3 coding sequence is TGTGCCAGCAGCCCCTCCCCCGGGGCTGCAACTAATGAAAAACTGTTTTTT. It translates to CASSPSPGAATNEKLFF.

V usage is TRBV3-1 (or the pseudogene TRBV3-2) and J usage is TRBJ1-1, with a possible D match to TRBD1 (5 bases). The CDR3 covers 17 residues. Germline CDR1 is LGHDT and CDR2 is YNNKEL (reference sequence). V was clipped by 1 base and J by 2 bases, with 17 bases between them. The CDR3 nucleotides are TGTGCCAGCAGCCAAGGAGCTGACAGCGAAATAAACACTGAAGCTTTCTTT. Encoded protein: CASSQGADSEINTEAFF.

This sequence joins TRBV10-1 and TRBJ1-1; D is unclear. The CDR3 has 14 residues. Germline CDR1 WNHNN, CDR2 SYGVQD (reference sequence). V was clipped by 5 bases and J by 3 bases, with 13 bases between them. CDR3 region: CASSSRGVDTEAFF. The CDR3 nucleotides read TGCGCCAGCAGTTCCCGGGGTGTGGACACTGAAGCTTTCTTT.

V is TRBV5-7 and J is TRBJ1-3, with a possible D match to TRBD1 (5 bases). TRBV5-7 is an ORF, with its function uncertain. The CDR3 is 15 residues long. V was clipped by 3 bases and J by 4 bases, with 14 bases between them. The CDR3 region is CASSSGPGQGNTIYF. CDR3 in DNA: TGTGCCAGCAGCTCAGGGCCAGGGCAGGGAAACACCATATATTTT.

The chain links TRBV27 to TRBJ1-2; 9 bases agree with TRBD1. V dropped 4 bases and J dropped 8; count of bases not matched to a gene: 5. The length of the CDR3 is 13 residues. Germline CDR1 and CDR2: MNHEY and SMNVEV (reference sequence). The CDR3 DNA sequence: TGTGCCAGCAGTTCCACCGGGACAGGGGGCTACACCTTC. Residues: CASSSTGTGGYTF.

This chain joins TRBV30 and TRBJ2-7, with D unresolved. Germline assignment: CDR1 GTSNPN and CDR2 SVGIG (reference sequence). V lost 5 bases and J lost 5, with 13 bases in between. The CDR3 runs to 12 residues. DNA of the CDR3: TGTGCCTGGGCCAAAGCCGGCCACGAGCAGTACTTC. Translating gives CAWAKAGHEQYF. Full variable domain (remainder filled in from reference TRBV30 and TRBJ2-7): SQTIHQWPATLVQPVGSPLSLECTVEGTSNPNLYWYRQAAGRGLQLLFYSVGIGQISSEVPQNLSASRPQDRQFILSSKKLLLSDSGFYLCAWAKAGHEQYFGPGTRLTVT.

The V call is TRBV5-1, the J call TRBJ1-1, with 7 bases aligning to TRBD1. The CDR3 has 14 amino acids. From germline, CDR1 is SGHRS and CDR2 YFSETQ. The trim removed 4 bases at V and 0 bases at J, leaving 3 bases unmatched. The CDR3 nucleotides read TGCGCCAGCAGCGCGACAGGGTTGAACACTGAAGCTTTCTTT. Encoded protein: CASSATGLNTEAFF. The entire variable domain, with the rest obtained from reference TRBV5-1 and TRBJ1-1, is as follows: KAGVTQTPRYLIKTRGQQVTLSCSPISGHRSVSWYQQTPGQGLQFLFEYFSETQRNKGNFPGRFSGRQFSNSRSEMNVSTLELGDSALYLCASSATGLNTEAFFGQGTRLTVV.

CDR3 coding DNA: TGCGCCAGCAGCTGGGGGTGGCCACCCTACGAGCAGTACTTC. It encodes CASSWGWPPYEQYF. V gene TRBV5-1 combines with J gene TRBJ2-7, with D perhaps given as TRBD1 or TRBD2 (5 bases each). The V end was cut by 3 bases, the J end by 2 bases, with 12 bases between. The germline V gene has CDR1 SGHRS and CDR2 YFSETQ. This CDR3 is built from 14 residues.

The genes are TRBV5-4 and TRBJ2-1; D is perhaps TRBD2 (6 bases). Germline loops: CDR1 SGHNT, CDR2 YYREEE (reference sequence). V was clipped by 5 bases and J by 1 base, with 19 bases between them. The CDR3 consists of 17 residues. CDR3 residues: CASREGVSFVSYNEQFF. CDR3 bases: TGTGCCAGCAGGGAGGGCGTCAGCTTTGTATCCTACAATGAGCAGTTCTTC.

V and J are TRBV7-2 and TRBJ1-2, with 11 nucleotides matching TRBD1. This CDR3 is built from 16 residues. V was clipped by 4 bases and J by 4 bases; unmatched bases: 8. Germline V gives CDR1 SGHTA, CDR2 FQGNSA. The DNA of the CDR3 is TGTGCCAGCAGCTCCTACTCCGGGACAGGGGGCTATGGCTACACCTTC. It translates to CASSSYSGTGGYGYTF.

For this clone: At one boundary the junction diverges from the germline segment, which might be a read error. The chain has TRBV24-1 and TRBJ2-1; TRBD1 matches 9 bases. CDR1 is KGHDR and CDR2 is SFDVKD in the germline V gene. The CDR3 is 15 amino acids. This chain's CDR3 is CATSDPGQGYHEQFF. The CDR3 DNA is TGTGCCACCAGTGATCCGGGACAGGGCTACCATGAGCAGTTCTTC.

The chain is built from TRBV28 and TRBJ2-1; TRBD2 matches 8 bases. The trim removed 4 bases at V and 2 bases at J, leaving 4 bases unmatched. The CDR3 spans 15 residues. Germline V CDR1 and CDR2: MDHEN, SYDVKM. CDR3 protein: CASSSTSAPYNEQFF. The CDR3 nucleotides read TGTGCCAGCAGTTCGACTAGCGCCCCCTACAATGAGCAGTTCTTC.